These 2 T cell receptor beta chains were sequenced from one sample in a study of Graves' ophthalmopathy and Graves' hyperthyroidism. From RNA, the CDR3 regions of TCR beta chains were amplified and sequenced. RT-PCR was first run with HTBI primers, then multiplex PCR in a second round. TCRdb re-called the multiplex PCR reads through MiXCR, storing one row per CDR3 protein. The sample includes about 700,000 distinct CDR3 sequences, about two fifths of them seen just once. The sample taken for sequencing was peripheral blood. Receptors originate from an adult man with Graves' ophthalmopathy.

The CDR3 DNA reads as TGCAGCGTTGTTAGCGGGAGGGGACTCTACGAGCAGTACTTC. Translated: CSVVSGRGLYEQYF. The chain is built from TRBV29-1 and TRBJ2-7; TRBD2 matches at 11 bases. The CDR3 is 14 amino acids. Germline V gene sequence: CDR1 SQVTM, CDR2 ANQGSEA. The J segment lost 3 bases and the V segment lost 4 bases, leaving 5 bases of the junction unmatched.

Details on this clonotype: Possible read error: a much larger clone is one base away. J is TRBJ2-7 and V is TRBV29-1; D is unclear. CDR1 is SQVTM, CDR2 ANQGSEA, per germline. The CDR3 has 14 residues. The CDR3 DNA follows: TGCAACGTTGAAGGCCACAGTGAATCCTACGAGCAGTACTTC. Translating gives CNVEGHSESYEQYF.